The 7 T cell receptor beta chains listed next were all sequenced from one sample in a study of shared clonotypes between healthy human individuals (dated by TCRdb to the early 2020s). The library was built by means of the immunoSEQ multiplex PCR assay. TCRdb carries this immuneACCESS record with in-frame sequences only. Its versions omit some clonotypes, under half of them owing to an unresolved V gene in the studies checked, with the rest unexplained. This sample holds 2 million to 2.5 million clones; approximately 95% were observed only once. About 0.39% of the sample goes to the ten largest clones. Sequenced input: naive CD4+ T cells from PBMCs. The meaning of the sample's cell subset or site label: CD45RA+ positively selected. These receptors originate from a man aged 18 to 30 in good health. Some clones in this sample may be carry-over from other donors' samples.

Details on this clone: An end of the junction does not agree with germline; a read error may underlie this. The chain links TRBV7-9 to TRBJ2-3, with 7 bases matching TRBD2. CDR3 size: 13 residues. Per the germline V gene, CDR1 is SEHNR and CDR2 is FQNEAQ (reference sequence). CDR3 coding DNA: TGTGCCAGCAGCCTAGCGGTCACAGATACGCAGTATTTT. Translation gives CASSLAVTDTQYF.

This clone was detected once. The J gene is TRBJ2-3, the V gene TRBV7-6; tentatively, D is TRBD2 (5 bases). Germline lookup yields CDR1 SGHVS and CDR2 FNYEAQ. The CDR3 covers 17 residues. Trimming stripped 4 bases from V and 8 bases from J, with 25 bases between. CDR3 region: CASSSRVGAVDFGTQYF. CDR3 nucleotide sequence: TGTGCCAGCAGCTCCCGAGTGGGAGCGGTAGATTTCGGTACGCAGTATTTT.

This rearrangement joins TRBV28 to TRBJ2-3; D is unresolved. Germline CDR1 and CDR2: MDHEN and SYDVKM. Trimming pared 2 bases from V and 1 base from J, leaving 16 bases between. The CDR3 spans 17 residues. The CDR3 reads CASSLGQPRSGTDTQYF. In nucleotides, the CDR3 is TGTGCCAGCAGTTTAGGGCAACCCCGAAGTGGCACAGATACGCAGTATTTT.

The rearrangement links TRBV13 to TRBJ1-1; no clear D. V lost 3 bases and J 2 bases, leaving 10 bases between the germline ends. CDR3 size: 14 residues. CDR1 PRHDT and CDR2 FYEKMQ come from the germline V gene (reference sequence). CDR3 region: CASSFVLINTEAFF. The CDR3, as DNA: TGTGCCAGCAGCTTCGTCTTGATTAACACTGAAGCTTTCTTT.

The chain combines TRBV5-4 with TRBJ1-2, with D possibly matching TRBD1 (5 bases). In germline, CDR1 is SGHNT, CDR2 YYREEE (reference sequence). CDR3 size: 17 residues. Trimming pared 2 bases from V and 0 bases from J, leaving 17 bases between. DNA of the CDR3: TGTGCCAGCAGCTTCCGGGACGGAAAGGAATCTAACTATGGCTACACCTTC. Translating it yields CASSFRDGKESNYGYTF.

This clone came up once. The chain is built from TRBV27 and TRBJ2-7; possibly TRBD1 or TRBD2 for D (5 bases each). V was cut by 5 bases and J by 3 bases, with 29 bases left in between. The CDR3 loop spans 19 amino acids. Germline V gene data show CDR1 as MNHEY and CDR2 as SMNVEV (reference sequence). CDR3 nucleotides: TGTGCCAGCAGTCCCACCCTAGGGACGTCAAAAGGGATGGTCTACGAGCAGTACTTC. Amino acid sequence: CASSPTLGTSKGMVYEQYF.

For the CDR3, the DNA is TGTGCCAGCAGCTTATCGAGGGGCGGCGGTGAAGCTTTCTTT. The encoded protein is CASSLSRGGGEAFF. V is TRBV7-9 and J is TRBJ1-1; possible D gene TRBD1, 5 bases. CDR1 and CDR2 from the germline V gene are SEHNR and FQNEAQ (reference sequence). V lost 2 bases and J lost 7, with 14 bases in between. This CDR3 is built from 14 residues.